The 5 T cell receptor beta chains below were found in one sample sequenced in a study of early T cells in non-severe SARS-CoV-2 infection. TCRdb independently ran MiXCR on the 5' RACE reads; one entry per CDR3 protein. The sample holds approximately 97,000 distinct CDR3 sequences, 9.5% to 12% seen once. The sample here was whole blood, taken at baseline. These receptors were collected from an adult who was a healthcare worker with PCR-confirmed SARS-CoV-2 infection or an uninfected control (not recorded which).

This chain uses TRBV16 with TRBJ1-2; possible D gene TRBD1, 5 bases. The CDR3 is 12 residues long. With 3 bases removed from V and 5 bases from J, the gap between germline ends came to 7 bases. The germline CDR1 and CDR2 sequences are KGHSY and FQNENV. The CDR3 nucleotides read TGTGCCAGCAGCCAGGGGGTTTATGGCTACACCTTC. Translating gives CASSQGVYGYTF.

This clonotype was seen at least ten times. V and J are TRBV6-5 and TRBJ2-6; a weak D match, TRBD2 (5 bases). Trimming took 5 bases from V and 1 from J, leaving 9 bases between them. Germline CDR1 is MNHEY and CDR2 is SVGAGI. The CDR3 length is 15 residues. In DNA form, the CDR3 reads TGTGCCAGCAGTCCCGGGGATTCTGGGGCCAACGTCCTGACTTTC. Translation: CASSPGDSGANVLTF.

The chain employs TRBV29-1 and TRBJ2-7, with D unresolved. The germline CDR1 and CDR2 sequences are SQVTM and ANQGSEA. The CDR3 extends over 11 amino acids. V gave up 5 bases and J gave up 0 bases, with 5 bases separating them. CDR3 bases: TGCAGCGTTAGGGACTCCTACGAGCAGTACTTC. Residues: CSVRDSYEQYF.

There are a few counts of this clonotype. This rearrangement joins TRBV19 to TRBJ2-3; 12 bases map to TRBD2. The junction had 4 bases not matched to a gene; V was cut back by 2 bases and J by 4 bases. The CDR3 is 16 residues long. Germline CDR1 is LNHDA and CDR2 is SQIVND (reference sequence). The CDR3 is CASSIRLAGVADTQYF. In nucleotides, the CDR3 is TGTGCCAGTAGTATACGACTAGCGGGAGTGGCAGATACGCAGTATTTT.

This clonotype was detected many times. The chain carries TRBV7-6 and TRBJ2-3, with a possible D match to TRBD1 (6 bases). CDR1 SGHVS and CDR2 FNYEAQ come from the germline V gene. Deletions cut 5 bases from V and 0 bases from J, with 21 bases between. The CDR3 runs 18 residues. The CDR3 coding sequence is TGTGCCAGCAGCCACTTTGAGATCGGACAGCGTAGCACAGATACGCAGTATTTT. Protein sequence: CASSHFEIGQRSTDTQYF. The complete variable domain, with remaining parts taken from reference TRBV7-6 and TRBJ2-3, reads GAGVSQSPRYKVTKRGQDVALRCDPISGHVSLYWYRQALGQGPEFLTYFNYEAQQDKSGLPNDRFSAERPEGSISTLTIQRTEQRDSAMYRCASSHFEIGQRSTDTQYFGPGTRLTVL.